The 19 T cell receptor beta chains below all came from one sample that was sequenced in a study of blood T cells in healthy people across ages. Using a J-beta primer mix together with a sample-barcoded 5' primer, a second PCR was run for roughly 7 to 12 cycles. Each CDR3 protein gets one entry after TCRdb re-called the 5' RACE reads with MiXCR. The sample consists of hundreds of thousands of distinct CDR3 sequences, 29% of them appearing once. What was sequenced was blood. These receptors were obtained from a woman older than 75 in good health.

This clonotype was counted many times. J is TRBJ1-5 and V is TRBV7-2; unclear D gene. This CDR3 contains 15 residues. Germline values: CDR1 SGHTA, CDR2 FQGNSA. The germline V and J ends were trimmed by 1 base and 0 bases, with 7 bases remaining between them. In DNA, the CDR3 is TGTGCCAGCAGCTTAGTCAGGCATAGCAATCAGCCCCAGCATTTT. Its protein product is CASSLVRHSNQPQHF.

The chain couples TRBV6-5 to TRBJ1-2; tentative D call: TRBD1 (5 bases). The germline V gene encodes CDR1 MNHEY and CDR2 SVGAGI. Trimming cost V 0 bases and J 6 bases, with 11 bases left between them. The CDR3 has 14 residues. The CDR3 reads CASSYSIRDNGYTF. The CDR3 region has the DNA TGTGCCAGCAGTTACTCGATCAGGGATAATGGCTACACCTTC.

With regard to this clonotype: Possible read error: a much larger clone is one base away. The chain employs TRBV7-2 and TRBJ1-2; D remains unclear. The CDR3 consists of 12 residues. Germline V gene data show CDR1 as SGHTA and CDR2 as FQGNSA. The V gene lost 5 bases and the J gene lost 10 bases, with 14 bases spanning the gap. CDR3 loop: CASSPTRRDYTF. DNA of the CDR3: TGTGCCAGCAGCCCTACTCGTCGGGACTACACCTTC.

Only a few counts were recorded for this clonotype. The CDR3 sequence: CASSVGTGISYEQYF. As DNA, the CDR3 is TGTGCCAGCAGCGTAGGGACTGGGATCTCCTACGAGCAGTACTTC. This chain connects TRBV9 to TRBJ2-7; D is perhaps TRBD2 (5 bases). V was shortened by 0 bases and J by 0 bases, with 10 bases between the two germline ends. Per the germline V gene, CDR1 is SGDLS and CDR2 is YYNGEE. This CDR3 comprises 15 residues.

The V call is TRBV5-1, the J call TRBJ2-7, with 10 bases fitting TRBD2. The J call may be incorrect, as the DNA end agrees better with TRBJ2-5. The CDR3 runs 15 residues. Germline loops: CDR1 SGHRS, CDR2 YFSETQ. The CDR3 sequence: CASSLATSGLETQYF. CDR3 nucleotide sequence: TGCGCCAGCAGCTTGGCGACTAGCGGGTTGGAGACCCAGTACTTC.

The rearrangement joins TRBV7-9 to TRBJ1-5; D gene uncertain. The CDR3 is 13 residues long. Trimming cost V 1 base and J 7 bases, with 8 bases left between them. Germline assignment: CDR1 SEHNR and CDR2 FQNEAQ (reference sequence). CDR3 sequence reads: CASSLDFWQPQHF. In DNA form, the CDR3 reads TGTGCCAGCAGCTTAGACTTCTGGCAGCCCCAGCATTTT.

The CDR3: CASSPGPPVDGELFF. The CDR3 nucleotides are TGTGCCAGCAGTCCGGGACCCCCAGTGGACGGGGAGCTGTTTTTT. This chain joins TRBV7-2 and TRBJ2-2; D is tentatively TRBD1 or TRBD2 (5 bases each). CDR3 length: 15 residues. CDR1 and CDR2 (germline): SGHTA, FQGNSA. V was shortened by 6 bases and J by 7 bases, with 18 bases between the two germline ends. Full variable domain (missing parts from reference TRBV7-2 and TRBJ2-2): GAGVSQSPSNKVTEKGKDVELRCDPISGHTALYWYRQSLGQGLEFLIYFQGNSAPDKSGLPSDRFSAERTGGSVSTLTIQRTQQEDSAVYLCASSPGPPVDGELFFGEGSRLTVL.

The chain joins TRBV27 to TRBJ2-1, with 10 bases lining up with TRBD1. The CDR3 is 13 amino acids. V shed 5 bases, J shed 10 bases, and the junction held 5 bases outside the gene matches. Germline V gene lookup returns CDR1 MNHEY and CDR2 SMNVEV (reference sequence). The CDR3 nucleotides read TGTGCCAGCAGTAGACAGGGGGCCTACGAGCAGTTCTTC. This gives the protein CASSRQGAYEQFF.

This clonotype was found many times. V and J are TRBV27 and TRBJ2-5; the D is unclear. Germline V gives CDR1 MNHEY, CDR2 SMNVEV (reference sequence). There are 13 residues in the CDR3. V dropped 4 bases and J dropped 5 bases, with 11 bases sitting between them. CDR3 protein: CASSYGVRETQYF. CDR3 DNA: TGTGCCAGCAGTTATGGGGTCAGGGAGACCCAGTACTTC.

This clonotype came up once. This sequence joins TRBV6-5 and TRBJ2-7; perhaps D is TRBD1 or TRBD2 (5 bases each). This CDR3 comprises 14 residues. In germline, CDR1 is MNHEY, CDR2 SVGAGI. Trimming cost V 2 bases and J 5 bases, with 13 bases left between them. CDR3: CASSYNGDRNEQYF. CDR3 sequence (DNA): TGTGCCAGCAGTTACAATGGGGACCGTAACGAGCAGTACTTC.

Many counts were recorded for this clonotype. The chain employs TRBV27 and TRBJ2-7, with a possible D match to TRBD1 (6 bases). This CDR3 contains 15 residues. Trimming pared 5 bases from V and 0 bases from J, leaving 14 bases between. Germline CDR1 and CDR2: MNHEY and SMNVEV (reference sequence). This chain's CDR3 is CASSPTGRPSYEQYF. DNA of the CDR3: TGTGCCAGCAGTCCGACAGGAAGACCCTCCTACGAGCAGTACTTC.

This clonotype was found a few times. It may be a read error: a sequence one base away is much more abundant. The V and J genes are TRBV20-1 and TRBJ2-7; TRBD2 agrees at 9 bases. The junction had 8 bases not matched to a gene; V was cut back by 5 bases and J by 0 bases. The CDR3 loop spans 15 amino acids. From germline, CDR1 is DFQATT and CDR2 SNEGSKA (reference sequence). As DNA, the CDR3 is TGCAGTGCTGGAGGGGAGCGGGGGGTCTCCTACGAGCAGTACTTC. Its protein product is CSAGGERGVSYEQYF.

V usage is TRBV10-3 and J usage is TRBJ2-3; TRBD2 matches 12 bases. Trimming removed 6 bases from V and 2 bases from J; junction bases left unmatched: 12. CDR1 and CDR2 from the germline V gene are ENHRY and SYGVKD. This CDR3 has 18 amino acids. CDR3 DNA sequence: TGTGCCATCAGCACCCTAGCGGGGGGGCCAGGGGTCACAGATACGCAGTATTTT. Its protein product is CAISTLAGGPGVTDTQYF.

Many counts were recorded for this clonotype. The rearrangement links TRBV10-3 to TRBJ1-4; the match to TRBD1 covers 8 bases. CDR3 length equals 16 residues. Trimming at V came to 6 bases and at J to 4 bases, leaving 10 bases not matched to a gene. CDR1 is ENHRY and CDR2 is SYGVKD in the germline V gene. The CDR3 protein is CAISPTLGQDNEKLFF. For the CDR3, the DNA is TGTGCCATCAGCCCCACCTTGGGACAGGATAATGAAAAACTGTTTTTT.

This clonotype was detected a few times. The chain is built from TRBV9 and TRBJ2-3; 9 bases fit TRBD2. The ends lost 0 bases at V and 7 bases at J; junction bases unmatched: 6. The CDR3 sequence is 15 residues long. Germline V gene data show CDR1 as SGDLS and CDR2 as YYNGEE. The CDR3 DNA reads as TGTGCCAGCAGCGTAGGGGCGGGGGGGGAGAATACGCAGTATTTT. Translating gives CASSVGAGGENTQYF.

This clonotype was observed many times. This rearrangement joins TRBV7-2 to TRBJ2-5; 14 bases map to TRBD2. Germline V gene lookup returns CDR1 SGHTA and CDR2 FQGNSA. With 3 bases clipped from V and 4 bases from J, the junction kept 10 bases outside the gene matches. This CDR3 is 18 amino acids long. Written as DNA, the CDR3 is TGTGCCAGCAGCTTTGGACAGACTAGCGGGGGGGCCGGAGAGACCCAGTACTTC. Translation gives CASSFGQTSGGAGETQYF.

This clonotype was picked up many times. J is TRBJ1-2 and V is TRBV20-1; 7 bases match TRBD1. Losses at the gene ends were 6 bases for V and 8 bases for J; bases not matched to a gene: 9. This CDR3 is 12 amino acids long. CDR1 is DFQATT and CDR2 is SNEGSKA in the germline V gene (reference sequence). The CDR3 DNA reads TGCAGTGCCTACAAGGGGGCTGGCGGCTACACCTTC. The encoded protein is CSAYKGAGGYTF.

This chain links TRBV12-3 or TRBV12-4 with TRBJ2-1, with TRBD2 identical over 7 bases. The V segment lost 2 bases and the J segment 9 bases; nucleotides outside the gene matches: 10. The CDR3 sequence is 15 residues long. In nucleotides, the CDR3 is TGTGCCAGCAGTTTATCTGCTGGCGGCGGGGGTGAGCAGTTCTTC. This codes for CASSLSAGGGGEQFF.

This clonotype was seen many times. The J gene is TRBJ2-5, the V gene TRBV11-2; 7 bases agree with TRBD1. CDR1 SGHAT and CDR2 FQNNGV come from the germline V gene. V dropped 3 bases and J dropped 1; count of bases not matched to a gene: 2. The CDR3 is made up of 14 amino acids. The CDR3 DNA reads TGTGCCAGCAGCTTTGGGGACAGCCAAGAGACCCAGTACTTC. It translates to CASSFGDSQETQYF.